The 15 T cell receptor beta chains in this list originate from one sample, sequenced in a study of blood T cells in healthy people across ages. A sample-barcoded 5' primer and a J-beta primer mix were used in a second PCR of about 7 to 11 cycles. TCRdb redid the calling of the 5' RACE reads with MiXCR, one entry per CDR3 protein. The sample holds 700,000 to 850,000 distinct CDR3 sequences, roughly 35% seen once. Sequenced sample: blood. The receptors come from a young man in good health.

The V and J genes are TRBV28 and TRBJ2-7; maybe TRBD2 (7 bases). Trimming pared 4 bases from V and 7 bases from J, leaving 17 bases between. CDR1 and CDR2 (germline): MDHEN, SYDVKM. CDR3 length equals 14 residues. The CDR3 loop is CASSSTGTIDEQYF. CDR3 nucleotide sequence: TGTGCCAGCAGTTCTACAGGGACTATTGATGAGCAGTACTTC.

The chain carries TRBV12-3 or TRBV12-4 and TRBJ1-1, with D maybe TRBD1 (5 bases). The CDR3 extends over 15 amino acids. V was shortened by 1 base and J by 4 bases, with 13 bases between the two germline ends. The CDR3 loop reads CASSLDGGVGTEAFF. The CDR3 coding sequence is TGTGCCAGCAGTTTAGATGGAGGGGTAGGCACTGAAGCTTTCTTT.

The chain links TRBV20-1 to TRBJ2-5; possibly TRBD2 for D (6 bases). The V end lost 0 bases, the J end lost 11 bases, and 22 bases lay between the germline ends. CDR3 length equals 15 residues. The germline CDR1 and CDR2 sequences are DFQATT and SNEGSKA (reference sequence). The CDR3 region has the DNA TGCAGTGCTAGAGATCCGGTGGCGGCGGGGAATGAGCAGTACTTC. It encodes CSARDPVAAGNEQYF.

In DNA form, the CDR3 reads TGTGCCAGCAGCCACCCCAACACAGATACGCAGTATTTT. Protein sequence: CASSHPNTDTQYF. The chain carries TRBV3-1 and TRBJ2-3, with D hard to call. The CDR3 runs 13 residues. The ends were cut back, 3 bases at V and 2 bases at J, with 6 bases in the middle. From germline, CDR1 is LGHDT and CDR2 YNNKEL (reference sequence).

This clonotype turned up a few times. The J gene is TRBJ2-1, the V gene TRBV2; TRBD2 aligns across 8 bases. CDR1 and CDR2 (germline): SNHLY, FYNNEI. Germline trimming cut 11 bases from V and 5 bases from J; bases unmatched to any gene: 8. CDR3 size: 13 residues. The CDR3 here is CAHSRGENNEQFF. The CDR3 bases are TGTGCCCATTCGCGGGGGGAAAACAATGAGCAGTTCTTC.

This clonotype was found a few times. CDR3 nucleotide sequence: TGCAGTGCCGCTGGGGCGGGTCCTTATTCACCCCTCCACTTT. Residues: CSAAGAGPYSPLHF. This chain uses TRBV20-1 with TRBJ1-6; D perhaps matches TRBD1 (5 bases). The CDR3 is 14 amino acids. Per the germline V gene, CDR1 is DFQATT and CDR2 is SNEGSKA (reference sequence). V lost 6 bases and J 8 bases, leaving 17 bases between the germline ends.

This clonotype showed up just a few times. CDR3 nucleotide sequence: TGTGCCAGCAGTTACGCACAGTCCTACGAGCAGTACTTC. It encodes CASSYAQSYEQYF. The chain recombines TRBV6-6 with TRBJ2-7, with unresolved D. V was trimmed by 2 bases and J by 1 base, leaving 6 bases between them. This CDR3 contains 13 residues. The germline V gene has CDR1 MNHNY and CDR2 SVGAGI (reference sequence).

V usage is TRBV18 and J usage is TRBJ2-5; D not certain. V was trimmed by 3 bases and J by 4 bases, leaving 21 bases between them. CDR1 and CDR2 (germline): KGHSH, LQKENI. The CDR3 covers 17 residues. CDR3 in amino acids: CASSPSLPGPKGETQYF. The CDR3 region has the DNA TGTGCCAGCTCACCGTCCCTTCCGGGCCCCAAAGGAGAGACCCAGTACTTC.

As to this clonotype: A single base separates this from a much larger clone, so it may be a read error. CDR3 nucleotide sequence: TGTGCCAGCAGGGCGAACGTCCGGGGGGGTTCAAACGGGCAGTACTTC. Its translation is CASRANVRGGSNGQYF. The V call is TRBV2, the J call TRBJ2-7; 8 bases align to TRBD2. This CDR3 has 16 residues. The ends lost 6 bases at V and 9 bases at J; junction bases unmatched: 19. CDR1 and CDR2 from the germline V gene are SNHLY and FYNNEI.

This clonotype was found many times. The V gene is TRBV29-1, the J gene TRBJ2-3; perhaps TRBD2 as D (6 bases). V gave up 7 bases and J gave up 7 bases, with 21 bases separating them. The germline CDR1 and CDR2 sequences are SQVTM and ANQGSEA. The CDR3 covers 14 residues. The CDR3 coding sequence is TGCAGCGCTGACCCTAGCGCGAGGGGAAATACGCAGTATTTT. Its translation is CSADPSARGNTQYF.

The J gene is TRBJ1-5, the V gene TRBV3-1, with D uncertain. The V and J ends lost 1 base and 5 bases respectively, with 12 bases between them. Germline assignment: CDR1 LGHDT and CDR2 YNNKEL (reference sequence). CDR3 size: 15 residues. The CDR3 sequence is CASSQVERSHQPQHF. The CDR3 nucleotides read TGTGCCAGCAGCCAAGTAGAGAGGTCTCATCAGCCCCAGCATTTT.

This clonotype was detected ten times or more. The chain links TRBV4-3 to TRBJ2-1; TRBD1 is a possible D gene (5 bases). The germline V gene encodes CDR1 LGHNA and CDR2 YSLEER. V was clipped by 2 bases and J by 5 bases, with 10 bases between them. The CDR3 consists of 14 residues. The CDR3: CASSQLDTDNEQFF. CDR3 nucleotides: TGCGCCAGCAGCCAATTGGACACCGACAATGAGCAGTTCTTC.

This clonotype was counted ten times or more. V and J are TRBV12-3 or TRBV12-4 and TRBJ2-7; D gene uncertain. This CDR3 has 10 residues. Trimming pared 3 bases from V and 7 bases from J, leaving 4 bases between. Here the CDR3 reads CASSFEEQYF. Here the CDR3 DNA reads TGTGCCAGCAGTTTTGAAGAGCAGTACTTC.

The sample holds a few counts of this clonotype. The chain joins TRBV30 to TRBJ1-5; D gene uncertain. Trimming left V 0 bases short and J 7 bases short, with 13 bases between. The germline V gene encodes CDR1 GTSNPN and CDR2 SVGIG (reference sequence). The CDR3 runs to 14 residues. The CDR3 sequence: CAWSVMAKGQPQHF. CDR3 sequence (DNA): TGTGCCTGGAGTGTAATGGCGAAAGGCCAGCCCCAGCATTTT.

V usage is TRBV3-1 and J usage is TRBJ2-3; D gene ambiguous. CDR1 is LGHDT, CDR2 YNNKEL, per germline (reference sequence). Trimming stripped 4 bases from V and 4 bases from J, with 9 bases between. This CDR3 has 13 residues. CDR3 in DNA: TGTGCCAGCAGCCTAATAGGCCCAGATACGCAGTATTTT. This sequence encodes CASSLIGPDTQYF.